Each of the 19 T cell receptor beta chains below was sequenced from the same sample in a study of Graves' ophthalmopathy and Graves' hyperthyroidism. The study amplified TCR beta CDR3 regions using RNA transcripts. First-round RT-PCR relied on HTBI primers, and a second-round multiplex PCR came next. One entry per CDR3 protein results from TCRdb running MiXCR on the multiplex PCR reads. The table records about 620,000 distinct CDR3 sequences, 22% of them present only once. Input material: peripheral blood. Receptor source: a young woman with stable Graves' hyperthyroidism. Some clones in this sample may be carry-over from other donors' samples.

The V gene is TRBV20-1, the J gene TRBJ1-5; D ambiguous. CDR1 DFQATT and CDR2 SNEGSKA come from the germline V gene (reference sequence). V shed 0 bases and J shed 4 bases, with 7 bases lying between them. CDR3 size: 13 residues. The CDR3 region is CSARDEPNQPQHF. Written as DNA, the CDR3 is TGCAGTGCTAGAGATGAACCAAATCAGCCCCAGCATTTT.

This clonotype occurred many times. This chain joins TRBV6-5 and TRBJ1-6, with TRBD1 identical over 7 bases. The CDR3 sequence is 18 residues long. CDR1 is MNHEY, CDR2 SVGAGI, per germline. V was pared by 0 bases and J by 7 bases, with 12 bases of the junction left unmatched. CDR3 sequence: CASSYSIAGAGGNSPLHF. The CDR3 bases are TGTGCCAGCAGTTACTCGATCGCTGGGGCAGGGGGGAATTCACCCCTCCACTTT.

The table lists this clonotype with many counts. This chain joins TRBV6-5 and TRBJ1-2; tentatively, D is TRBD1 (5 bases). This CDR3 contains 16 residues. Trimming cost V 7 bases and J 1 base, with 19 bases left between them. Looked up from germline, CDR1 is MNHEY and CDR2 is SVGAGI. The CDR3 DNA reads as TGTGCCAGCACTCGGCAGGGCCCCATCTTTAACTATGGCTACACCTTC. Protein product: CASTRQGPIFNYGYTF.

There are many counts of this clonotype. This chain uses TRBV20-1 with TRBJ1-5, with 11 bases fitting TRBD1. Germline CDR1 is DFQATT and CDR2 is SNEGSKA (reference sequence). This CDR3 region has 15 residues. The V and J ends lost 5 bases and 6 bases, in that order; junction bases with no gene match: 9. Here the CDR3 reads CSAPPGTGGFQPQHF. CDR3 coding DNA: TGCAGTGCTCCTCCCGGGACAGGGGGTTTTCAGCCCCAGCATTTT.

V and J are TRBV19 and TRBJ2-2, with 11 bases that match TRBD2. The CDR3 totals 15 residues. V was clipped by 6 bases and J by 8 bases; unmatched bases: 8. Germline V gives CDR1 LNHDA, CDR2 SQIVND (reference sequence). The CDR3 loop is CASRGTSGGSGELFF. DNA for the CDR3: TGTGCCAGTAGAGGAACTAGCGGGGGTTCTGGGGAGCTGTTTTTT.

There are many counts of this clonotype. This rearrangement joins TRBV11-2 to TRBJ1-1, with TRBD1 matching over 7 bases. Trimming took 5 bases from V and 1 from J; bases not matched to a gene: 13. The CDR3 extends over 17 amino acids. Germline CDR1 is SGHAT and CDR2 is FQNNGV. CDR3 sequence (DNA): TGTGCCAGCAGCCCCCACCCAAGGGGGACAGCGAACACTGAAGCTTTCTTT. Its translation is CASSPHPRGTANTEAFF.

Many counts were recorded for this clonotype. This rearrangement joins TRBV27 to TRBJ1-1; a possible D gene is TRBD1 (6 bases). From germline, CDR1 is MNHEY and CDR2 SMNVEV (reference sequence). This CDR3 has 14 amino acids. V gave up 5 bases and J gave up 5 bases, with 15 bases separating them. CDR3 nucleotide sequence: TGTGCCAGCAGTCCGCGGTGGGGGCGGACTGAAGCTTTCTTT. It translates to CASSPRWGRTEAFF.

The chain joins TRBV6-5 to TRBJ1-2, with D unclear. The CDR3 totals 15 residues. With 0 bases removed from V and 5 bases from J, the gap between germline ends came to 13 bases. The germline V gene encodes CDR1 MNHEY and CDR2 SVGAGI. In DNA, the CDR3 is TGTGCCAGCAGTTACTCGACGTCTGCCGTTTATGGCTACACCTTC. It codes for CASSYSTSAVYGYTF.

This clonotype was found many times. CDR3 loop: CASSSPPGSGANVLTF. CDR3 nucleotide sequence: TGTGCCAGCAGCTCCCCCCCAGGGTCTGGGGCCAACGTCCTGACTTTC. The chain couples TRBV11-2 to TRBJ2-6; possibly TRBD1 for D (5 bases). CDR1 is SGHAT and CDR2 is FQNNGV in the germline V gene. The CDR3 contains 16 residues. Trimming left V 4 bases short and J 1 base short, with 11 bases between.

A word on this clonotype: A single base separates this from a much larger clone, so it may be a read error. The chain couples TRBV6-4 to TRBJ2-2; 12 nucleotides match TRBD2. V was clipped by 0 bases and J by 4 bases; unmatched bases: 0. CDR1 MRHNA and CDR2 SNTAGT come from the germline V gene. There are 16 residues in the CDR3. CDR3 nucleotides: TGTGCCAGCAGTGACTCGACTAGCGGGAGCACCGGGGAGCTGTTTTTT. This codes for CASSDSTSGSTGELFF.

The CDR3 loop reads CASSDNRAFGNTIYF. DNA for the CDR3: TGTGCCAGCAGCGACAACAGGGCTTTCGGAAACACCATATATTTT. This rearrangement joins TRBV28 to TRBJ1-3, with a tentative D call TRBD1 (6 bases). Trimming pared 6 bases from V and 4 bases from J, leaving 16 bases between. Germline-derived CDR1 and CDR2 are MDHEN and SYDVKM. The length of the CDR3 is 15 residues. Full variable domain (outside the CDR3, taken from reference TRBV28 and TRBJ1-3): DVKVTQSSRYLVKRTGEKVFLECVQDMDHENMFWYRQDPGLGLRLIYFSYDVKMKEKGDIPEGYSVSREKKERFSLILESASTNQTSMYLCASSDNRAFGNTIYFGEGSWLTVV.

The gene calls are TRBV20-1 and TRBJ2-7; no clear D gene. Trimming took off 3 bases at V and 2 bases at J, with 14 bases between the two ends. The CDR3 totals 14 residues. In germline, CDR1 is DFQATT, CDR2 SNEGSKA (reference sequence). The chain's CDR3 is CSASGQLLTYEQYF. The CDR3 DNA reads TGCAGTGCTAGTGGGCAGCTATTAACCTACGAGCAGTACTTC.

This clonotype was recorded at least ten times. The chain is built from TRBV6-5 and TRBJ1-3; 9 bases are shared with TRBD1. The CDR3 contains 17 residues. V lost 0 bases and J lost 1; bases outside the gene matches: 4. Germline lookup yields CDR1 MNHEY and CDR2 SVGAGI. The CDR3, as DNA: TGTGCCAGCAGTTACTCGGGGGACAGGGCATCTGGAAACACCATATATTTT. Translating gives CASSYSGDRASGNTIYF.

The J gene is TRBJ1-2, the V gene TRBV20-1; 7 bases match TRBD1. The CDR3 contains 17 residues. Per germline, CDR1 DFQATT and CDR2 SNEGSKA (reference sequence). V lost 6 bases and J lost 2; bases outside the gene matches: 18. CDR3: CSALKRGTEETNYGYTF. The CDR3 region has the DNA TGCAGTGCCCTTAAGAGGGGGACAGAAGAGACAAACTATGGCTACACCTTC.

In this sample, this clonotype turned up a few times. This chain connects TRBV6-1 to TRBJ1-5; D is unresolved. V was pared by 6 bases and J by 7 bases, with 16 bases between. Per the germline V gene, CDR1 is MNHNS and CDR2 is SASEGT. CDR3 length: 14 amino acids. The DNA for the CDR3 is TGTGCCAGCAGCCTAAACCCTCAAGGCCAGCCCCAGCATTTT. As protein: CASSLNPQGQPQHF.

The rearrangement uses TRBV5-5 and TRBJ1-5; D uncertain. Trimming took 0 bases from V and 4 from J, leaving 8 bases between them. The CDR3 is 14 amino acids. The germline CDR1 and CDR2 sequences are SGHKS and YYEKEE (reference sequence). This CDR3 reads CASSLEVNNQPQHF. In DNA, the CDR3 is TGTGCCAGCAGCTTGGAGGTCAATAATCAGCCCCAGCATTTT.

This clonotype showed up many times. The rearrangement joins TRBV28 to TRBJ2-7; D unclear. V gave up 1 base and J gave up 0 bases, with 7 bases separating them. The CDR3 consists of 14 residues. Germline CDR1 MDHEN, CDR2 SYDVKM. In nucleotides, the CDR3 is TGTGCCAGCAGTTTATCAGGACCCTCCTACGAGCAGTACTTC. Translation gives CASSLSGPSYEQYF.

In its sample, this clonotype was seen many times. DNA of the CDR3: TGCAGCGTTGAAGCTCAACAGGGAGACGAGCAGTACTTC. It is translated as CSVEAQQGDEQYF. The chain links TRBV29-1 to TRBJ2-7; D is possibly TRBD1 (6 bases). This CDR3 has 13 residues. Germline lookup yields CDR1 SQVTM and CDR2 ANQGSEA. Trimming stripped 1 base from V and 5 bases from J, with 12 bases between.

This clonotype was seen many times. The chain uses TRBV6-2 or TRBV6-3 and TRBJ1-3; no reliable D call. CDR3 size: 16 residues. V lost 2 bases, J lost 0 bases, and 11 bases lay in between. In germline, CDR1 is MNHEY, CDR2 SVGEGT. CDR3 loop: CASSYGRSLSGNTIYF. CDR3 DNA: TGTGCCAGCAGTTACGGACGGTCCCTCTCTGGAAACACCATATATTTT.